The clone carrying this T cell receptor beta chain has a handful of counts. A universal primer site and UMIs were added as TCR cDNA was made by 5'RACE template switching. MiXCR, run by TCRdb on the 5' RACE reads, gives a single entry per CDR3 protein. The sample yields 500,000 to 700,000 distinct CDR3 sequences, 15% to 20% seen once. The data belong to a study of T cells after yellow fever vaccination. The CDR3 loop spans 15 amino acids. Losses at the gene ends were 5 bases for V and 3 bases for J; bases not matched to a gene: 9. CDR1 SEHNR and CDR2 FQNEAQ come from the germline V gene (reference sequence).

The chain couples TRBV7-9 to TRBJ1-1; 7 bases line up with TRBD1. The TCR sequence derives from a man aged 25 to 40 who received the YFV17D yellow fever vaccine. The sample consisted of PBMCs, taken 15 days after the yellow fever booster vaccination. CDR3 bases: TGTGCCAGCAGCCATAGCAACAGGGGAGACACTGAAGCTTTCTTT. Its translation: CASSHSNRGDTEAFF.